This T cell receptor beta chain was captured by sequencing in a study of T cell repertoires in cytomegalovirus infection. CDR1 is SGHTA, CDR2 FQGNSA, per germline. V gave up 5 bases and J gave up 2 bases; unmatched junction bases: 4. The CDR3 contains 15 residues. Regarding the study as a whole: The response measured ex vivo was dominated by TCR beta clonotypes (HLA-C-restricted and CMV-specific).

This clonotype was counted many times. Its antigen remains unidentified. One entry per CDR3 protein, called by TCRdb with MiXCR from the reads. Of fewer than 400,000 distinct CDR3 sequences in the sample, 15% to 20% are singletons; the top ten hold under 9%. The material sequenced was PBMCs. This receptor was identified in a human donor in good health (CMV status not recorded). Some clones in this sample may be carry-over from other donors' samples. The chain joins TRBV7-2 to TRBJ1-5; 9 nucleotides agree with TRBD1. CDR3 in DNA: TGTGCCAGCAGCCCGGACAGGGGAGGCAATCAGCCCCAGCATTTT. It is translated as CASSPDRGGNQPQHF.